Below, 21 T cell receptor beta chains from the same sample are listed, as sequenced in a study of T cells after yellow fever vaccination. TCRdb re-called the 5' RACE reads through MiXCR, storing one row per CDR3 protein. The sample lists about 260,000 distinct CDR3 sequences; around 4.9% were seen once. The sequenced sample was CD4+ T cells sorted from PBMCs, obtained on the day of the yellow fever booster vaccination. These receptors were taken from a man aged 18 to 29 who received the YFV17D yellow fever vaccine.

The J gene is TRBJ2-1, the V gene TRBV3-1; 13 bases match TRBD2. Germline V CDR1 and CDR2: LGHDT, YNNKEL (reference sequence). Losses at the gene ends were 6 bases for V and 1 base for J; bases not matched to a gene: 3. This CDR3 has 16 amino acids. As DNA, the CDR3 is TGTGCCAGCAGTCCGACTAGCGGGGGGTCCTACAATGAGCAGTTCTTC. Encoded protein: CASSPTSGGSYNEQFF.

This clonotype was observed a handful of times. Written as DNA, the CDR3 is TGTGCCAGCACCCCCCACGGACGGGTAAAGACCGGGGAGCTGTTTTTT. This translates into CASTPHGRVKTGELFF. This chain joins TRBV7-9 and TRBJ2-2, with D unresolved. The CDR3 is 16 residues long. CDR1 SEHNR and CDR2 FQNEAQ come from the germline V gene (reference sequence). Trimming stripped 7 bases from V and 5 bases from J, with 20 bases between.

This clonotype appeared a few times. The chain recombines TRBV19 with TRBJ2-3; 7 bases align to TRBD1. V trimming: 8 bases; J trimming: 7 bases; junction bases outside the gene matches: 12. Per germline, CDR1 LNHDA and CDR2 SQIVND (reference sequence). The length of the CDR3 is 14 residues. CDR3 sequence (DNA): TGTGCCAGTTTCCAGACAGGGTTGGGAAATACGCAGTATTTT. It codes for CASFQTGLGNTQYF.

This clonotype was counted only a few times. The V gene is TRBV6-7, the J gene TRBJ2-7; tentative D call: TRBD2 (6 bases). TRBV6-7 is known as an ORF, though its function is uncertain. The CDR3 covers 18 residues. V lost 2 bases to trimming and J lost 2 bases, with 22 bases between them. CDR3: CASSYIYRETRQPYEQYF. CDR3 nucleotides: TGTGCCAGCAGTTACATCTACCGGGAGACTAGACAACCCTACGAGCAGTACTTC.

This clonotype was counted between two and nine times. The junction shows a germline mismatch at one end, possibly a read error. V and J are TRBV20-1 and TRBJ2-6, with D possibly matching TRBD2 (5 bases). The CDR3 is made up of 15 amino acids. Per the germline V gene, CDR1 is DFQATT and CDR2 is SNEGSKA (reference sequence). The CDR3 is CSARGRPGGANVLTF. In DNA, the CDR3 is TGCAGTGCCAGAGGGCGGCCTGGCGGGGCCAACGTCCTGACTTTC.

This clonotype was detected a few times. This chain uses TRBV20-1 with TRBJ1-2, with 7 bases matching TRBD1. V trimming: 0 bases; J trimming: 2 bases; junction bases outside the gene matches: 0. This CDR3 is built from 13 residues. CDR1 is DFQATT and CDR2 is SNEGSKA in the germline V gene (reference sequence). The CDR3 DNA sequence: TGCAGTGCTAGAGACAGGGGGAACTATGGCTACACCTTC. Amino acid sequence: CSARDRGNYGYTF.

This clonotype occurred a few times. The chain recombines TRBV7-2 with TRBJ1-2; no definite D call. V lost 1 base and J lost 2, with 8 bases in between. From germline, CDR1 is SGHTA and CDR2 FQGNSA. This CDR3 is 14 amino acids long. The CDR3 protein is CASSLGWQNYGYTF. The CDR3 region has the DNA TGTGCCAGCAGCTTAGGATGGCAGAACTATGGCTACACCTTC.

This clonotype was found a few times. This rearrangement joins TRBV12-3 or TRBV12-4 to TRBJ2-1; TRBD2 aligns across 13 bases. Trimming at V came to 5 bases and at J to 9 bases, leaving 13 bases not matched to a gene. The CDR3 is 17 residues long. The CDR3 sequence: CASSTKPGTSGEGEQFF. Written as DNA, the CDR3 is TGTGCCAGCAGTACGAAGCCCGGGACTAGCGGGGAGGGTGAGCAGTTCTTC.

The chain combines TRBV24-1 with TRBJ2-3; 8 bases agree with TRBD1. The junction had 8 bases not matched to a gene; V was cut back by 3 bases and J by 4 bases. Germline lookup yields CDR1 KGHDR and CDR2 SFDVKD. The CDR3 is 16 amino acids. The CDR3 nucleotides are TGTGCCACCAGTGATACCCGGACAGGGTCCCCAGATACGCAGTATTTT. Residues: CATSDTRTGSPDTQYF.

This chain links TRBV2 with TRBJ1-1, with TRBD1 matching 8 bases. This CDR3 has 16 amino acids. Germline-derived CDR1 and CDR2 are SNHLY and FYNNEI. Trimming took 2 bases from V and 0 from J; bases not matched to a gene: 5. CDR3 sequence (DNA): TGTGCCAGCAGTGAACAGGGGGCTATCATGAACACTGAAGCTTTCTTT. Encoded protein: CASSEQGAIMNTEAFF. Full variable domain (missing parts from reference TRBV2 and TRBJ1-1): EPEVTQTPSHQVTQMGQEVILRCVPISNHLYFYWYRQILGQKVEFLVSFYNNEISEKSEIFDDQFSVERPDGSNFTLKIRSTKLEDSAMYFCASSEQGAIMNTEAFFGQGTRLTVV.

This clonotype was observed many times. The chain employs TRBV5-6 and TRBJ2-5; 10 positions agree with TRBD2. The CDR3 covers 15 residues. With V trimmed by 4 bases and J by 8 bases, 11 bases remained unmatched. Germline loops: CDR1 SGHDT, CDR2 YYEEEE. CDR3 amino acids: CASSRGGTSVLTQYF. The DNA of the CDR3 is TGTGCCAGCAGCCGGGGAGGGACTAGCGTTCTCACCCAGTACTTC.

The chain employs TRBV12-3 or TRBV12-4 and TRBJ2-6; TRBD1 is a possible D gene (6 bases). The CDR3 is 15 residues long. V lost 3 bases to trimming and J lost 2 bases, with 8 bases between them. The CDR3 is CASSLRGTGANVLTF. CDR3 bases: TGTGCCAGCAGTTTGAGGGGGACTGGGGCCAACGTCCTGACTTTC.

This clonotype was counted only a few times. This chain links TRBV10-3 with TRBJ2-7, with TRBD1 as a possible D gene (5 bases). With 5 bases removed from V and 0 bases from J, the gap between germline ends came to 11 bases. CDR1 ENHRY and CDR2 SYGVKD come from the germline V gene. CDR3 length equals 14 residues. DNA of the CDR3: TGTGCCATCAGTCCGTCAGGGTCCTCCTACGAGCAGTACTTC. Translation gives CAISPSGSSYEQYF.

This chain links TRBV15 with TRBJ1-4; the D gene is possibly TRBD1 (5 bases). Germline CDR1 LNHNV, CDR2 YYDKDF (reference sequence). The ends were cut back, 8 bases at V and 2 bases at J, with 12 bases in the middle. The CDR3 extends over 14 amino acids. The CDR3 loop is CATGRGGTNEKLFF. The CDR3 coding sequence is TGTGCCACCGGACGGGGGGGGACTAATGAAAAACTGTTTTTT. Full variable domain (rest looked up from reference TRBV15 and TRBJ1-4): DAMVIQNPRYQVTQFGKPVTLSCSQTLNHNVMYWYQQKSSQAPKLLFHYYDKDFNNEADTPDNFQSRRPNTSFCFLDIRSPGLGDTAMYLCATGRGGTNEKLFFGSGTQLSVL.

The chain joins TRBV4-1 to TRBJ2-1; D is perhaps TRBD1 or TRBD2 (5 bases each). CDR1 and CDR2 from the germline V gene are MGHRA and YSYEKL. The ends were cut back, 4 bases at V and 10 bases at J, with 23 bases in the middle. The CDR3 sequence is 16 residues long. CDR3: CASSPPGPLLFEEQFF. The DNA of the CDR3 is TGCGCCAGCAGCCCACCGGGACCCCTTCTGTTCGAGGAGCAGTTCTTC.

This clonotype appeared many times. This rearrangement joins TRBV12-5 to TRBJ2-1; maybe TRBD2 (5 bases). The CDR3 spans 14 residues. Germline assignment: CDR1 LGHNT and CDR2 FRNRAP. The DNA of the CDR3 is TGTGCCCACTCCCTTGGCGAGGGCTACAATGAGCAGTTCTTC. Encoded protein: CAHSLGEGYNEQFF.

At least ten counts were recorded for this clonotype. DNA for the CDR3: TGTGCCAGCAGAAACACAGATACGCAGTATTTT. Translated: CASRNTDTQYF. The chain combines TRBV12-3 or TRBV12-4 with TRBJ2-3; D not certain. This CDR3 region has 11 residues. With 6 bases removed from V and 2 bases from J, the gap between germline ends came to 3 bases.

This clonotype occurred a few times. The chain combines TRBV10-2 with TRBJ2-3; no clear D. V dropped 6 bases and J dropped 2 bases, with 12 bases sitting between them. CDR1 and CDR2 from the germline V gene are WSHSY and SAAADI. This CDR3 has 14 residues. CDR3 protein: CASRLDGYTDTQYF. Here the CDR3 DNA reads TGCGCCAGCAGACTTGACGGCTACACAGATACGCAGTATTTT.

This clonotype has more than one count but fewer than ten. The V gene is TRBV7-2, the J gene TRBJ1-2; maybe TRBD1 (5 bases). The germline V gene encodes CDR1 SGHTA and CDR2 FQGNSA. The V end was cut by 5 bases, the J end by 4 bases, with 17 bases between. The CDR3 loop spans 15 amino acids. CDR3 bases: TGTGCCAGCAGCCCAGGACAACCTCCTGGCTATGGCTACACCTTC. Its protein is CASSPGQPPGYGYTF.

This clonotype was picked up a small number of times. The DNA for the CDR3 is TGTGCCAGCAGCCAAGACAGGCAGCCCCAGCATTTT. Translation: CASSQDRQPQHF. This chain joins TRBV3-1 and TRBJ1-5; no firm D call. CDR1 and CDR2 (germline): LGHDT, YNNKEL (reference sequence). The V gene lost 0 bases and the J gene lost 7 bases, with 4 bases spanning the gap. The CDR3 extends over 12 amino acids.

This clonotype was counted between two and nine times. This sequence joins TRBV18 and TRBJ2-1; D is ambiguous. Germline CDR1 and CDR2: KGHSH and LQKENI. V lost 2 bases and J lost 0, with 11 bases in between. This CDR3 is 16 amino acids long. The CDR3 spells CASSPFGASSYNEQFF. CDR3 coding DNA: TGTGCCAGCTCACCATTCGGTGCCAGCTCCTACAATGAGCAGTTCTTC.